Listed below are T cell receptor beta chains from one sample, sequenced in a study of beta chain features in type 1 diabetes. Sequencing used immunoSEQ multiplex PCR; TCRdb keeps in-frame clones, though not all of them. The repertoire holds around 710,000 clones, with around 12% as singletons. Sequences were obtained from naive CD4+ T cells from blood. These receptors were collected from a man under 40 with type 1 diabetes. The conserved cysteine and the conserved F or W are not part of the CDR3 here. Size is omitted from some rows. Given values are once, few, many or a class for expanded clones.

>NA|TRBV18
ASSPRRDTGELF
>NA|TRBV30
AWTGMGTGELF
>few|TRBV7-2
ASTPGVSSLYNEQF
>few|TRBV4-3
ASSQGGHGGMGNTIY
>NA|TRBV7-2
ASSVTRDHYGYT
>NA|TRBV2
ASSESGVSYNEQF
>NA|TRBV30
AWSSYSGANVLT
>few|TRBV11-2
ASSLAGTGKYEQY
>NA|TRBV30
AWSVYLQETQY
>NA|TRBV4-2
ASSQSSNSGNTIY
>NA|TRBV28
ASSPWTDTYEQY
>NA|TRBV11-2
ASSSGQGSWSGTDTQY
>NA|TRBV30
AWSGLGGYT
>NA|TRBV30
AWVGGQNKGEKLF
>few|TRBV7-3
ASSLKGGQTDTQY
>few|TRBV6-5
ASSYSGADEQY
>few|TRBV9
ASSVEPRGLGTDTQY
>NA|TRBV6-5
ASTMERQGFHEQY
>few|TRBV5-4
ASSWDPQETQY
>NA|TRBV7-2
ASSLDGGFYEQY
>few|TRBV5-1
ASSSNTGNTEAF
>few|TRBV5-6
ASSMGRQGYYGYT
>few|TRBV15
ATSRDRGGYNEQF
>NA|TRBV11-2
ASSLDPQGPYGYT
>few|TRBV27
ASSLSGQGGQPQH
>few|TRBV6-5
ASSYADRRTEAF
>NA|TRBV9
ASSSLIGANVLT
>few|TRBV9
ASSVHEGTKTGELF
>few|TRBV6-5
ASRTSGQETQY
>NA|TRBV9
ASSRIEMGVYT
>NA|TRBV15
ATSKGGQYQETQY
>NA|TRBV28
ASSGQSPGGYT
>few|TRBV27
ASGSATNEKLF
>few|TRBV4-3
ASSQDPQGGSPDTQY
>NA|TRBV29-1
SVGDIDYGYT
>few|TRBV5-5
ASSRPRDGNTIY
>NA|TRBV25-1
ASSKSGATNEKLF
>NA|TRBV6-7
ASSYFTGVGANVLT
>few|TRBV2
ASRRDGGGHTEAF
>NA|TRBV18
ASSPLGGPADTQY
>NA|TRBV5-8
ASVRQGTSYGYT
>few|TRBV14
ASSGQENTEAF
>few|TRBV28
ASSSSGTEQF